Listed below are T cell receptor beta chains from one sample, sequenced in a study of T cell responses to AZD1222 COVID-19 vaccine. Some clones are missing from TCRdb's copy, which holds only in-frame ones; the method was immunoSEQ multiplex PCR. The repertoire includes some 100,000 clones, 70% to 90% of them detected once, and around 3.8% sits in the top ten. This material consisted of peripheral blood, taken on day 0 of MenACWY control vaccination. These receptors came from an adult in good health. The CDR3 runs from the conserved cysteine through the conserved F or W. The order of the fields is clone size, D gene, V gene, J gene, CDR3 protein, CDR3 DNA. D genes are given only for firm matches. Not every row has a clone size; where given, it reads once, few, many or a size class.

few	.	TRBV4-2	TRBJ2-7	CASSQDPTSSYEQYF	TGTGCCAGCAGCCAAGATCCGACTAGCTCCTACGAGCAGTACTTC
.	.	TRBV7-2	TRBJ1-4	CASSLVAQGSEKLFF	TGTGCCAGCAGCTTAGTGGCCCAGGGTAGCGAAAAACTGTTTTTT
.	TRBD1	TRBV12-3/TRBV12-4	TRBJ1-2	CASRRQGDNGYTF	TGTGCCAGCAGGAGACAGGGGGATAATGGCTACACCTTC
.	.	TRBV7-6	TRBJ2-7	CASSLTVGEQYF	TGTGCCAGCAGCTTAACGGTCGGCGAGCAGTACTTC
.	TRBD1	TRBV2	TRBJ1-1	CAISNRGLTEAFF	TGTGCCATCTCTAACAGGGGGCTTACTGAAGCTTTCTTT
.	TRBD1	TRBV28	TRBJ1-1	CASSNRGYLNTEAFF	TGTGCCAGCAGCAACAGGGGTTATCTGAACACTGAAGCTTTCTTT
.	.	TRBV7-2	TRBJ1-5	CASGGQGHQPQHF	TGTGCCAGCGGGGGTCAGGGCCATCAGCCCCAGCATTTT
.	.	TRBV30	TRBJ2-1	CAWSVLDSGFEQFF	TGTGCCTGGAGTGTACTAGATAGCGGCTTCGAGCAGTTCTTC
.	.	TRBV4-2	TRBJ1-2	CASSQVSGGRAGYTF	TGTGCCAGCAGCCAGGTTTCGGGAGGGAGGGCTGGCTACACCTTC
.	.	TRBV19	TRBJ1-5	CASSMEGGQPQHF	TGTGCCAGTAGTATGGAGGGGGGACAGCCCCAGCATTTT
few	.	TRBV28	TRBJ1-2	CASRDSIYGYTF	TGTGCCAGCAGGGACAGCATCTATGGCTACACCTTC
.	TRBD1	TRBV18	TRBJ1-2	CASSSRQGEYGYTF	TGTGCCAGCTCATCCAGACAGGGAGAGTATGGCTACACCTTC
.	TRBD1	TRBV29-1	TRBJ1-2	CSVGGWQGVPYGYTF	TGCAGCGTCGGGGGGTGGCAGGGGGTACCCTATGGCTACACCTTC
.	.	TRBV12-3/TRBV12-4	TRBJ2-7	CASTPPEAYEQYF	TGTGCCAGCACCCCCCCTGAGGCCTACGAGCAGTACTTC
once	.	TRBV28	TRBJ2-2	CASHTYTGELFF	TGTGCCAGCCATACCTACACCGGGGAGCTGTTTTTT
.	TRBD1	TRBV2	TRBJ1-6	CASNRGRMDNSPLHF	TGTGCCAGCAACAGGGGAAGGATGGATAATTCACCCCTCCACTTT
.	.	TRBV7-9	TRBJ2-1	CASSFERSSYNEQFF	TGTGCCAGCAGCTTCGAGCGGAGCTCCTACAATGAGCAGTTCTTC
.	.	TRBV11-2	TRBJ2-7	CASSLGRGPSYEQYF	TGTGCCAGCAGCTTAGGCAGGGGCCCGTCCTACGAGCAGTACTTC
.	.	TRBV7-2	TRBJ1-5	CASSLVGSSNQPQHF	TGTGCCAGCAGCTTAGTAGGTTCCTCCAACCAGCCCCAGCATTTT
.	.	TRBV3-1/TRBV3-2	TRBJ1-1	CASSREGRYTEAFF	TGTGCCAGCAGCCGGGAAGGTAGGTACACTGAAGCTTTCTTT
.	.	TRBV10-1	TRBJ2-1	CASSELLGNEQFF	TGCGCCAGCAGTGAACTTCTGGGGAATGAGCAGTTCTTC
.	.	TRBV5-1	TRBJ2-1	CASSFTRDNEQFF	TGCGCCAGCAGCTTTACTCGGGACAATGAGCAGTTCTTC
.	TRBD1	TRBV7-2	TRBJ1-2	CASSLDRLNGYTF	TGTGCCAGCAGCCTGGACAGGCTCAATGGCTACACCTTC
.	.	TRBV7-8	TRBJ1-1	CASSLESVSGNTEAFF	TGTGCCAGCAGCTTAGAAAGCGTCAGCGGGAACACTGAAGCTTTCTTT
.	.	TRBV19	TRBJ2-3	CASLGAGVIDTQYF	TGTGCCAGTCTCGGCGCGGGCGTGATAGATACGCAGTATTTT
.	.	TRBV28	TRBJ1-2	CASTETGGYGYTF	TGTGCCAGCACCGAGACAGGAGGCTATGGCTACACCTTC
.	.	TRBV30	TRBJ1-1	CAVERGAGTEAFF	TGTGCCGTTGAAAGAGGCGCGGGCACTGAAGCTTTCTTT
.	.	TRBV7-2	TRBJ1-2	CASSWNLQGSYGYTF	TGTGCCAGCAGCTGGAATTTACAGGGTAGCTATGGCTACACCTTC
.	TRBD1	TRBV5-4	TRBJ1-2	CASSLGRVGTDYYGYTF	TGTGCCAGCAGCCTGGGGCGGGTAGGGACAGATTACTATGGCTACACCTTC
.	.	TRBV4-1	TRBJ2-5	CASSTLAWAEETQYF	TGCGCCAGCAGCACCCTAGCGTGGGCCGAAGAGACCCAGTACTTC
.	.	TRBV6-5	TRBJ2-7	CASRPGASQYEQYF	TGTGCCAGCAGGCCGGGGGCCAGTCAGTACGAGCAGTACTTC
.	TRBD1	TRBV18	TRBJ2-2	CASSRGQDNTGELFF	TGTGCCAGCTCACGGGGACAGGACAACACCGGGGAGCTGTTTTTT
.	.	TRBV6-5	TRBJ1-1	CASSYSGGNTEAFF	TGTGCCAGCAGTTACTCTGGAGGGAACACTGAAGCTTTCTTT
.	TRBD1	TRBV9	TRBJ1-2	CASRQGGGYGYTF	TGTGCCAGCAGGCAGGGGGGTGGCTATGGCTACACCTTC
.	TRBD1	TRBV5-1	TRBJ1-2	CASSLRQGGEANYGYTF	TGCGCCAGCAGCTTAAGGCAGGGGGGAGAGGCTAACTATGGCTACACCTTC
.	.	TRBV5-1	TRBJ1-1	CASSLVGQGGTEAFF	TGCGCCAGCAGCTTGGTGGGGCAGGGAGGAACTGAAGCTTTCTTT
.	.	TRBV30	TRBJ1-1	CAWSVGHQSPEAFF	TGTGCCTGGAGTGTTGGACATCAGTCGCCCGAAGCTTTCTTT
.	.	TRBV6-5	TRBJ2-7	CASTDSTYEQYF	TGTGCCAGCACCGACAGCACCTACGAGCAGTACTTC
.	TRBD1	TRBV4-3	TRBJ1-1	CASSLGQGDTEAFF	TGCGCCAGCAGTCTCGGACAGGGCGACACTGAAGCTTTCTTT
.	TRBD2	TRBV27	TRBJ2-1	CASSGTSGRENEQFF	TGTGCCAGCAGCGGGACTAGCGGGAGGGAAAATGAGCAGTTCTTC
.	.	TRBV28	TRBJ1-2	CATFDPTNYGYTF	TGTGCCACCTTCGATCCTACTAACTATGGCTACACCTTC